This entry describes one T cell receptor beta chain. Its antigen is not identified. TCRdb recomputed calls from the reads with MiXCR, one row per CDR3 protein. The sample lists approximately 270,000 distinct CDR3 sequences, less than 25% seen once, with roughly 19% in the top ten. This CDR3 contains 13 residues. V lost 10 bases to trimming and J lost 6 bases, with 16 bases between them. Germline V gene data show CDR1 as MNHEY and CDR2 as SMNVEV (reference sequence). This record comes from a study of T cell repertoires in cytomegalovirus infection. Study-level information: CMV epitopes used comprised recently identified HLA-C-restricted ones and well-studied HLA-B-restricted ones. Findings and caveats of the study: Summed frequency of shared TCR beta families picked out CMV carriers who also had the relevant HLA.

The chain uses TRBV27 and TRBJ2-1; tentatively, D is TRBD2 (6 bases). Here the sequenced sample was cultured PBMCs, taken from culture after CMV antigen stimulation. This TCR was recovered from a human donor in good health (CMV status not recorded). Some clones in this sample may be carry-over from other donors' samples. This CDR3 reads CATRGSGTNEQFF. CDR3 nucleotide sequence: TGTGCCACCCGGGGTAGCGGCACCAATGAGCAGTTCTTC.